This T cell receptor beta chain was recorded in a study of T cell responses to AZD1222 COVID-19 vaccine. Samples with a second dose at about 4 or about 12 weeks were pooled together. TCRdb's table, derived via immunoSEQ multiplex PCR, lists solely in-frame clones and lacks some. The repertoire holds around 160,000 clones, with approximately 90% as singletons. The germline V gene has CDR1 GTSNPN and CDR2 SVGIG (reference sequence). The CDR3 is 14 amino acids. Trimming took off 2 bases at V and 7 bases at J, with 12 bases between the two ends. Findings of the study overall: Just a handful of people given AZD1222 tested seropositive at baseline. Nearly half of spike-specific TCRs reportedly go after variant regions that carry no mutations.

Concerning this clone: The antigen is unknown.

J is TRBJ1-6 and V is TRBV30; a weak D match, TRBD1 (5 bases). The receptor was derived from an adult who received the AZD1222 COVID-19 vaccine. Source: peripheral blood, taken 28 days after the second AZD1222 dose. CDR3 coding DNA: TGTGCCTGGAGTAGACAGCGCCGAAATTCACCCCTCCACTTT. Its translation: CAWSRQRRNSPLHF.